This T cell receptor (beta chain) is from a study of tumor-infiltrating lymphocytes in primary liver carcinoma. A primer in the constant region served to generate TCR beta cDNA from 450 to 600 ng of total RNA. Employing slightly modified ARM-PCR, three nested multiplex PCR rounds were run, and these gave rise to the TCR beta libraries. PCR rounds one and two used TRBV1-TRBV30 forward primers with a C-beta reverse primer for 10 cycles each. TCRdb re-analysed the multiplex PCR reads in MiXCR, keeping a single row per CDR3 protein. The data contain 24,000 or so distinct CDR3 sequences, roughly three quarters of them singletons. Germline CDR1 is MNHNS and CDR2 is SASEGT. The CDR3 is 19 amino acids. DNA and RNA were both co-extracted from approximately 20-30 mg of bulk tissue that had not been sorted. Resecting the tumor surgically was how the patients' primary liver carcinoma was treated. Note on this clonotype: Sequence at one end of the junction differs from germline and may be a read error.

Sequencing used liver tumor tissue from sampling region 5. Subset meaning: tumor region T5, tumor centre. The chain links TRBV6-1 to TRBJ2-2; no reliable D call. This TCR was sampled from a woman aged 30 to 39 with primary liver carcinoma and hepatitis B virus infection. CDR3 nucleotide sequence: TGTGTCAGCAGTGGAACCCTTCCCGGTGGCGCCGCGAACACCGGGGAGCTGTTTTTT. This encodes CVSSGTLPGGAANTGELFF.